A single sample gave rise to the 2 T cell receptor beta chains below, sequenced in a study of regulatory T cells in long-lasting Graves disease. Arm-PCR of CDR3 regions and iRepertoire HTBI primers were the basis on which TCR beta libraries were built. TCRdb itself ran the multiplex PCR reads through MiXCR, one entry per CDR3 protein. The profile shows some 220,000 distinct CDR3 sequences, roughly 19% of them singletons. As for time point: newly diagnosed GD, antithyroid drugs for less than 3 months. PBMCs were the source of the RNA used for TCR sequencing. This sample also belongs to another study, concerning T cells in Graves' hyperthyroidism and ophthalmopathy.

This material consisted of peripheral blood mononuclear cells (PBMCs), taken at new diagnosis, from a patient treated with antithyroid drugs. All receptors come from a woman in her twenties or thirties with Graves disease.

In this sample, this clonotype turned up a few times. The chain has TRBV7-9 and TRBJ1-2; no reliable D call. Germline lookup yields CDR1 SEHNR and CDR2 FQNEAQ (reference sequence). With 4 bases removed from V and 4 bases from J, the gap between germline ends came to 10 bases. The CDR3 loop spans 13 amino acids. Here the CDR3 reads CASSSAATYGYTF. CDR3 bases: TGTGCCAGCAGCTCGGCAGCAACCTATGGCTACACCTTC.

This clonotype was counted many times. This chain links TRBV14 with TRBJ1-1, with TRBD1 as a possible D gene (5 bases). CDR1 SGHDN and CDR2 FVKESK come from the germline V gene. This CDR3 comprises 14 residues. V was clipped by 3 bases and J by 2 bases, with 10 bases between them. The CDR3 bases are TGTGCCAGCAGCCAGGGGGTTTTCAACACTGAAGCTTTCTTT. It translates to CASSQGVFNTEAFF.